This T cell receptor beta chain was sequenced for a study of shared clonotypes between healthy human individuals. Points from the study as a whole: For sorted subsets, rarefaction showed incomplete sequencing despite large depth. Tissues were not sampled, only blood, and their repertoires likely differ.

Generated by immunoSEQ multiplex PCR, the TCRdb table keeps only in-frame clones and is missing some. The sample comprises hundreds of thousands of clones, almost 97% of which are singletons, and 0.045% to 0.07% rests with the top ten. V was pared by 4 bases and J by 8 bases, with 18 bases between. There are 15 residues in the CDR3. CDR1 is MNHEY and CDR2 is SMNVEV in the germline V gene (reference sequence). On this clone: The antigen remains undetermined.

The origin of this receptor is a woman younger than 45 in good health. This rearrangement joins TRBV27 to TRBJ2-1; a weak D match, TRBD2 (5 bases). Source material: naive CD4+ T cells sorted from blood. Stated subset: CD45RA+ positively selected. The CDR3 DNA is TGTGCCAGCAGTTCCAGACCGGGAAAAGGGTATGAGCAGTTCTTC. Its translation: CASSSRPGKGYEQFF.